This T cell receptor beta chain was recorded in a study of cytomegalovirus exposure and HLA in healthy donors. Germline V gene sequence: CDR1 MRHNA, CDR2 SNTAGT. V was shortened by 6 bases and J by 4 bases, with 12 bases between the two germline ends. The CDR3 has 13 amino acids. PCR was performed using 60 Vbeta and 13 Jbeta primers. Generated by immunoSEQ multiplex PCR, the TCRdb table keeps only in-frame clones and is missing some. The data hold around 190,000 clones, with almost 80% observed a single time. The V and J genes are TRBV6-4 and TRBJ1-1; D unclear. The sequence derives from a woman aged 18-29 years in good health and CMV-seronegative. Sequenced input: PBMCs. DNA of the CDR3: TGTGCCAGCAGAAGCGTTGAGGGCACTGAAGCTTTCTTT. Translation gives CASRSVEGTEAFF.